This T cell receptor beta chain was documented in a study of blood T cell repertoires in COVID-19. The V gene end was trimmed by 1 base and the J gene end by 1 base; junction bases not matched to a gene: 14. CDR1 and CDR2 (germline): LGHNA, YNFKEQ. The CDR3 consists of 19 residues. Repertoires were generated with immunoSEQ multiplex PCR, while TCRdb's copy carries only in-frame clones and drops some. Of approximately 200,000 clones detected, 85% to 90% appear once; the ten largest clones hold less than 3.5%. Sample: peripheral blood. The source of this sequence is a man aged 30-40 years with COVID-19, enrolled during active disease. This rearrangement joins TRBV4-2 to TRBJ2-7, with 9 positions matching TRBD2. CDR3 amino acids: CASSQVGGLADRRSYEQYF. In DNA, the CDR3 is TGTGCCAGCAGCCAAGTTGGGGGACTAGCAGACCGGAGGTCCTACGAGCAGTACTTC.